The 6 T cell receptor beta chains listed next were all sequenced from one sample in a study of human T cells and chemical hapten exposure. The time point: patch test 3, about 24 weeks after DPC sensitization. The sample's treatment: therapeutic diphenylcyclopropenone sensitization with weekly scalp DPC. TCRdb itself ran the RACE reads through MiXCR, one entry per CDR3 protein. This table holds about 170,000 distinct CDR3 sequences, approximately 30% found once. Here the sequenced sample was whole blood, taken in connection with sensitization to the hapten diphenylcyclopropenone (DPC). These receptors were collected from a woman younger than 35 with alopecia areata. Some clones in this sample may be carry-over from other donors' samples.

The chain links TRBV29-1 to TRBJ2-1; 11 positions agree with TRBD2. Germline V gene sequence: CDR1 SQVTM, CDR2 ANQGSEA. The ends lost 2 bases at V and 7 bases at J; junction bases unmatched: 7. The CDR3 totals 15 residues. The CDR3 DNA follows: TGCAGCGTTGAAAGCCTAGCGGGAGGCGGTAATGAGCAGTTCTTC. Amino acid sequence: CSVESLAGGGNEQFF.

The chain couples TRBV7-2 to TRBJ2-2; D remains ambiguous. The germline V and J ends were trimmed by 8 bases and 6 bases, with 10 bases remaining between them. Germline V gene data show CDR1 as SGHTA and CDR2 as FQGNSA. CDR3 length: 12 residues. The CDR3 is CASGPMSGELFF. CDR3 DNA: TGTGCCAGCGGACCCATGTCCGGGGAGCTGTTTTTT.

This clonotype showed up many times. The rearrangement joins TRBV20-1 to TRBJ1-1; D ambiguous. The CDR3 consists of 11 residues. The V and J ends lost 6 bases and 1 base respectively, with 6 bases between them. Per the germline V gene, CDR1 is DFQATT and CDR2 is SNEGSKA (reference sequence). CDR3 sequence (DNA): TGCAGTGCAGAAGGGAACACTGAAGCTTTCTTT. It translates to CSAEGNTEAFF.

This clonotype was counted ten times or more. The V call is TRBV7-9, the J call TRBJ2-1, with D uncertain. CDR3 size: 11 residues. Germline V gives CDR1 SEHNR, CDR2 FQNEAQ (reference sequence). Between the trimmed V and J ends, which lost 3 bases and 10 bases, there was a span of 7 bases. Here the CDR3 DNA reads TGTGCCAGCAGCTTTATGGGGGAGCAGTTCTTC. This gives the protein CASSFMGEQFF.

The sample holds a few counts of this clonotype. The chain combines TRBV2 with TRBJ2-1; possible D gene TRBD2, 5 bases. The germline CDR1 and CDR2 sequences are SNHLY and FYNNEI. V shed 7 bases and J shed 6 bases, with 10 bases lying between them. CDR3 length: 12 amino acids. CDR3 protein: CASMREGNEQFF. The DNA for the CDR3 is TGTGCCAGCATGAGGGAAGGCAATGAGCAGTTCTTC.

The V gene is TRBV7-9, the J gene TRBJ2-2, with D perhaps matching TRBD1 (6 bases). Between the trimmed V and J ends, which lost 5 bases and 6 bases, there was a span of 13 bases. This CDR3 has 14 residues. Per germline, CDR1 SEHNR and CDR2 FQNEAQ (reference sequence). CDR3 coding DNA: TGTGCCAGCAGCCATCCAGGGGTAGCCGGGGAGCTGTTTTTT. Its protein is CASSHPGVAGELFF.